The text below deals with one T cell receptor beta chain. Its antigen remains unidentified. The data were taken from a study of monozygotic twins with inflammatory bowel disease. TCRdb reprocessed the 5' RACE reads and keeps a single row for each CDR3 protein, giving no DNA. There are 300,000 to 400,000 distinct CDR3 sequences in the sample, with about 2.5% held by the top ten. The study's findings and limits: Fewer clonotypes were shared with others by IBD patients than by healthy twins, especially with disease activity. For repertoire similarity, concordant twins did not differ from discordant twins, possibly because power was limited. The analysis failed to separate different T cell subtypes.

The CDR3 is 13 amino acids. Germline V gene lookup returns CDR1 MNHEY and CDR2 SVGAGI. The chain carries TRBV6-5 and TRBJ2-7; there is no DNA to check the TCRdb D call of TRBD1. The sequence was collected from a human donor with ulcerative colitis or Crohn's disease, or a healthy co-twin of an affected twin (not recorded which). Sequencing was carried out using blood. Here the CDR3 reads CASSSDSLYEQYF.